This T cell receptor beta chain comes out of a study of beta chain features in type 1 diabetes. Study-wide results and limits: Shortening that was moderate but significant affected the TCRB CDR3s of Type 1 diabetes patients in all four CD4+ subsets. A pattern of fewer insertions and more deletions at VDJ junctions was seen in type 1 diabetes patients.

The study reverse transcribed the entire isolated RNA, so it sequenced expressed TCRB transcripts. Read counts averaged approximately 3.5 million for samples of naive, central memory and regulatory T cells. The method was immunoSEQ multiplex PCR; TCRdb's version includes in-frame clones alone and lacks a portion of them. The sample consists of 500,000 to 850,000 clones, 11% to 15% of them appearing once. Each of the CD4+ naive, central memory, regulatory and stem cell-like memory populations was sorted via CD45RO/CCR7/CD25/CD127/CD95/CD27. All sorted populations exceeded 95% purity. About this clone itself: Its target is not known.

This TCR came from a man between 18 and 29 years old with type 1 diabetes. Material for sequencing was naive CD4+ T cells from blood.

The CDR3 nucleotides are TGCGCCAGCAGCTTGGCGGGAGCCGTGACAGATACGCAGTATTTT. It translates to CASSLAGAVTDTQYF. The chain recombines TRBV5-1 with TRBJ2-3, with a possible D match to TRBD2 (6 bases). The CDR3 consists of 15 residues. Trimming took 0 bases from V and 3 from J, leaving 11 bases between them. The V gene's germline CDR1 is SGHRS and CDR2 YFSETQ. Variable domain in full (rest from reference TRBV5-1 and TRBJ2-3): KAGVTQTPRYLIKTRGQQVTLSCSPISGHRSVSWYQQTPGQGLQFLFEYFSETQRNKGNFPGRFSGRQFSNSRSEMNVSTLELGDSALYLCASSLAGAVTDTQYFGPGTRLTVL.